This T cell receptor beta chain was profiled in a study of blood T cell repertoires in COVID-19. Looking at the study overall: Collection of acute and convalescent COVID-19 samples took place in the United States, Italy and Spain.

Per the study methods: Estimated nucleated cell counts came from reference gene primer amplification. This table comes from immunoSEQ multiplex PCR, and its TCRdb copy is limited to in-frame clones, with some not included. V and J calls and clone size follow that table, whereas D and trimming were derived from the DNA. In the table there are around 270,000 clones, roughly 84% of which are singletons. The J segment lost 4 bases and the V segment lost 2 bases, leaving 1 base of the junction unmatched. Germline CDR1 MNHEY, CDR2 SVGAGI. The CDR3 has 15 amino acids. Sequenced material: peripheral blood. The sequence came from a woman aged 35 to 49 who had recovered from COVID-19. This chain uses TRBV6-5 with TRBJ2-2; TRBD1 matches 10 bases. The CDR3 DNA follows: TGTGCCAGCAGTTACGGGACAGGGGCCACCGGGGAGCTGTTTTTT. This gives the protein CASSYGTGATGELFF.